This T cell receptor (beta chain) is drawn from a study of cytomegalovirus exposure and HLA in healthy donors (TCRdb year 2017). For the wider study: According to an earlier analysis of around 600 of the donors, 150 million to 200 million T cells yielded 90 million to 130 million unique TCR beta sequences and 276 Gb of sequence data. A later analysis re-analyzed previously published TCR beta repertoires from roughly 630 donors and added high-resolution HLA genotyping to study TCR occurrence patterns. Because of strong linkage in the cohort, roughly five DR-DQ haplotypes were treated as single units for association and clustering. To predict cytomegalovirus infection status, the study brought together high-throughput TCR immunosequencing, statistical association of individual TCRs with disease status, and machine learning. A separate validation cohort of 100 to 150 different subjects was used in addition to the roughly 670-subject first cohort. An earlier analysis of approximately 580 of the donors used high-throughput TCR beta sequencing to judge whether each TCR beta V gene segment behaved as functional or pseudogenic. HLA typing covered class I and class II loci at four-digit resolution. Donor age, sex, ethnicity and CMV serostatus were compiled alongside the repertoire data. A later genetic analysis used genome-wide SNP genotypes for about 55% of the 666 donors, treating that subset as a discovery cohort. Among 398 genotyped donors of the cohort, an average of 235,054 unique TCR beta nucleotide sequences were sequenced per donor, roughly 20% of them non-productive. An early release that covered 640 HLA-typed donors contained approximately 300 gigabases of sequencing data and some 87 million unique TCR sequences. Every repertoire in the discovery cohort had been generated on one and the same sequencing platform. Rather than using new phenotypic data, the later analysis identified candidate immune exposures from TCR beta sequences and from how often those sequences occurred across donors. The T cell repertoires of around 670 subjects were profiled by immunosequencing and related to cytomegalovirus serostatus. Of the roughly 390 genotyped donors, around 81% fell in the genetic ancestry cluster associated with self-reported Caucasian donors. Typing coverage varied by locus: roughly 629-640 donors for A, B, C, DRB1 and DQB1; roughly 560 for DQA1; some 610 for DPA1; some 470 for DPB1. The study was designed to test whether signatures of past pathogen exposure could be identified by cataloging public T cell receptors.

Receptor amplification or capture employed the immunoSEQ multiplex PCR assay. The multiplex PCR relied on a mix of 60 forward primers for TCR Vbeta segments and 13 reverse primers for TCR Jbeta segments. The CDR3 region of rearranged TCR beta genes was amplified from genomic DNA with a multiplex PCR assay. Amplified TCR beta libraries were sequenced as 87-base-pair reads on the Illumina HiSeq System. The authors' analysis ran thus. A later analysis tallied approximately 87 million unique TCR beta chains across the 610 or so repertoires, and approximately 12 million of those chains were shared by two or more donors. Raw reads were error-corrected and collapsed into unique sequences by a nearest-neighbor algorithm in which closely related sequences were merged to remove PCR and sequencing errors. Alignment of CDR3 sequences to IMGT reference sequences was used to assign V, D and J gene segments. For a sequence to be retained, a match of at least six nucleotides was required to both a V gene segment and a J gene segment. Rearrangements were called productive when the CDR3 lacked stop codons and stayed in frame with V and J; all others were non-productive. CDR3 was defined by IMGT convention, running from the second conserved V-encoded cysteine to the conserved J-encoded phenylalanine. The earlier analysis of about 570 of the donors excluded any sequence lacking an unambiguous match to a single V gene segment. An earlier analysis of some 610 of the donors called V segments functional above 56.7% productive rearrangements and segregating when the between-donor standard deviation exceeded 5%. A statistical classification framework was developed to diagnose cytomegalovirus status using the catalog of TCR beta chain sequences. V and J gene assignment, in a later analysis, came from comparing TCR nucleotide sequences with IMGT/GENE-DB human TR gene sequences. A later analysis assigned CDR3 sequences and most-parsimonious VDJ recombination scenarios with the TCRdist pipeline. In a later analysis, every TCR beta chain was defined by the combination of its CDR3 amino acid sequence and its V-gene family, and reads without a unique V-gene family were dropped. A later analysis removed several hundred highly shared, low-generation-probability nucleotide sequences to deal with suspected cross-contamination and a sequencing artifact. A later analysis calculated a clonal expansion index for each public chain from normalized within-repertoire ranks of inferred template counts. In a later analysis, generation probabilities were computed using a VDJ recombination model fitted to out-of-frame rearrangements, and the results were checked against IGoR. A later analysis scored TCR-TCR, TCR-HLA and TCR-CMV co-occurrence with hypergeometric tests, applying a repertoire-size bias correction to TCR pairs. A later analysis estimated false discovery rates by permuting HLA or CMV assignments 20 times. In a later analysis, co-occurring TCRs were grouped using DBSCAN, with TCRdist sequence similarity added in when clustering inside HLA-allele-positive subsets. Co-occurrence clustering excluded repertoires with fewer than 30,000 or more than 120,000 public chains, plus five with anomalous nucleotide sharing. Not all clones reach the TCRdb copy of this immuneACCESS table, which keeps in-frame sequences only. Checked studies attribute under half of the gap to unresolved V genes and leave the rest unexplained. The V and J calls and clone size come from that table; D and trimming were worked out from the DNA. Here the sample has approximately 160,000 clones; approximately 67% occur a single time. In total, the top ten clones hold roughly 4.1% of the sample.

In the case of this clone: Its recognized antigen is unknown. Per-nucleotide qualities are absent, and no much larger clonotype sits a single base away.

In total, roughly 670 healthy bone marrow donors made up the cohort. All cohort members were sampled while nominally healthy, although unrecorded immune exposures were likely present. The donor was CMV seropositive and was included in the group of 250 to 300 seropositive cohort members. Each donor provided a peripheral blood sample, and peripheral blood mononuclear cells were used for TCR beta sequencing. Genomic DNA extraction from the blood cell samples was performed with the Qiagen DNeasy Blood Extraction Kit. Study-level results and caveats: HLA typing was unavailable for some donors at each locus, so association tests used only the typed subset. In the study, approximately 150 TCR beta chains were listed as associated with cytomegalovirus. A further reported finding was that TCR beta sequences accurately predicted the HLA-A and HLA-B alleles for most subjects in the first cohort. The presence/absence analyses assumed that sequencing depth was roughly uniform across donors, and that assumption may not be true. The only immune exposure information available for the cohort was CMV serostatus. The cohort was sequenced for TCR beta chains only, and without alpha or paired-chain data the features that could be detected were limited. Assigning TCR associations to individual alleles was difficult when HLA alleles, especially DR and DQ, strongly co-occurred. Several of the top co-occurrence clusters appeared to be linked to parvovirus B19, influenza, CMV and Epstein-Barr virus, according to a later analysis. In a later analysis, most CMV-associated TCR beta chains were found to appear HLA-restricted, with HLA associations seemingly driven largely by CMV exposure. In a later analysis, HLA-associated TCR beta chains showed more clonal expansion and lower generation probabilities than non-associated chains that were equally common. Broadly in line with IMGT annotations, most TCR beta V segments showed up in productive rearrangements about 87% or about 30% of the time in an earlier analysis of around 600 of the donors. According to a later analysis, TCR association rates differed among HLA loci, with DRB1 alleles showing the most associated TCRs and HLA-C alleles showing the fewest. Some IMGT-functional V segments, including TRBV6-2 and TRBV6-3, could not be told apart with the 87-base-pair reads, so those segments were excluded. It was suggested by the authors that the approach could potentially be generalized to other disease states and immunological phenotypes. A later genetic analysis associated a missense DCLRE1C variant with V-gene and J-gene trimming of TCR beta chains, and an independent cohort replicated the association. Linkage disequilibrium might explain the correlated functional status among segregating V segments, but an unknown experimental factor could not be ruled out. Across donors, most TCR sequences were observed very rarely, whereas some public TCRs were present in many individuals. The sequencing pipeline was judged likely to have produced a cluster of highly shared sequence variants as a technical artifact. A later analysis associated roughly 17,000 TCR beta sequences with specific HLA alleles at a false discovery rate of 0.05. The classifier was reported to diagnose cytomegalovirus status with high specificity and sensitivity in both the original cohort and the validation cohort. The earlier analysis of some 540 of the donors excluded 15 to 20 rarely observed V segments, including chromosome 9 orphons, because counts were too low. In vitro tests confirmed that three of the cytomegalovirus-associated TCR beta chains recognize cytomegalovirus antigens. Compared with the approximately 600-donor mean, donors in an Asian-associated ancestry cluster had fewer N-insertions in productive TCRs, according to a later genetic analysis.

The CDR3 measures 15 amino acids from cysteine to phenylalanine. The entry retains the CDR3 DNA only, 45 bases that are in frame from base 1. Between the V and J ends, shortened by 7 bases and 0 bases respectively, the junction contains 18 bases. CDR1 and CDR2 were assigned from the germline V gene as SQVTM and ANQGSEA. The chain links TRBV29-1 with TRBJ1-1, and TRBD1 may be the D gene, going by 5 matching bases. The specimen sequenced was PBMCs. The TCR sequence derives from a woman aged 18-29 years in good health and CMV-seropositive. The DNA sequence is given as TGCAGCGCCTTACCCCAGGGAGGGGTGAACACTGAAGCTTTCTTT. This yields the protein CSALPQGGVNTEAFF.